Following are 30 T cell receptor beta chains from one sample sequenced in a study of T cells after yellow fever vaccination. Each CDR3 protein is one row after TCRdb ran MiXCR on the 5' RACE reads. This table holds 450,000 to 550,000 distinct CDR3 sequences, roughly 22% found once. This material consisted of PBMCs, taken 21 days after the first yellow fever vaccination. The receptors were sampled from a man younger than 35 who received the YFV17D yellow fever vaccine.

The chain links TRBV7-6 to TRBJ1-1; D call uncertain. Germline lookup yields CDR1 SGHVS and CDR2 FNYEAQ. The CDR3 runs to 13 residues. The V and J ends lost 3 bases and 4 bases respectively, with 9 bases between them. For the CDR3, the DNA is TGTGCCAGCAGCTTTTCGGAGGCCACTGAAGCTTTCTTT. Protein product: CASSFSEATEAFF.

This clonotype was found a few times. V is TRBV6-2 or TRBV6-3 and J is TRBJ1-1; TRBD1 might be the D (5 bases). This CDR3 is 13 amino acids long. The germline V gene encodes CDR1 MNHEY and CDR2 SVGEGT. Deletions cut 7 bases from V and 0 bases from J, with 9 bases between. CDR3 residues: CASKGRLNTEAFF. The CDR3 nucleotides are TGTGCCAGCAAGGGACGGTTGAACACTGAAGCTTTCTTT.

V usage is TRBV18 and J usage is TRBJ1-3; maybe TRBD1 (6 bases). Trimming removed 2 bases at V and 2 bases at J, with 13 bases between. This CDR3 contains 16 residues. Germline values: CDR1 KGHSH, CDR2 LQKENI. The CDR3 DNA reads TGTGCCAGCTCACCAATGGGGGCCGGACCTGGAAACACCATATATTTT. Translated, it gives CASSPMGAGPGNTIYF.

This clonotype was seen only a few times. The chain uses TRBV28 and TRBJ1-1; maybe TRBD1 (5 bases). The germline V gene encodes CDR1 MDHEN and CDR2 SYDVKM. V was shortened by 6 bases and J by 1 base, with 15 bases between the two germline ends. The CDR3 covers 15 residues. The CDR3 DNA follows: TGTGCCAGCAGGCTAACGTGGGGGGAGAACACTGAAGCTTTCTTT. Protein: CASRLTWGENTEAFF.

J is TRBJ2-2 and V is TRBV12-3 or TRBV12-4; TRBD1 or TRBD2 may be the D gene (5 bases each). The CDR3 sequence is 17 residues long. The V and J ends lost 5 bases and 0 bases respectively, with 16 bases between them. The CDR3 DNA follows: TGTGCCAGCAGTCGACCAGTCGGGGCCACGAACACCGGGGAGCTGTTTTTT. It encodes CASSRPVGATNTGELFF.

This clonotype has more than one count but fewer than ten. This rearrangement joins TRBV19 to TRBJ1-4, with a weak D call TRBD1 (5 bases). The length of the CDR3 is 13 residues. Germline V CDR1 and CDR2: LNHDA, SQIVND (reference sequence). The V end was cut by 7 bases, the J end by 14 bases, with 20 bases between. CDR3 region: CASTPLGREHLFF. For the CDR3, the DNA is TGTGCCAGTACCCCTCTGGGCAGGGAGCACCTGTTTTTT.

This clonotype was picked up a small number of times. The chain uses TRBV12-3 or TRBV12-4 and TRBJ2-1; no reliable D call. The V end lost 2 bases, the J end lost 0 bases, and 11 bases lay between the germline ends. There are 16 residues in the CDR3. The DNA of the CDR3 is TGTGCCAGCAGTTTATATCCGCCGAGCTCCTACAATGAGCAGTTCTTC. It is translated as CASSLYPPSSYNEQFF.

V usage is TRBV29-1 and J usage is TRBJ1-3; 7 bases match TRBD1. V lost 0 bases and J lost 2; bases outside the gene matches: 7. The CDR3 length is 16 residues. Germline CDR1 reads SQVTM; CDR2 reads ANQGSEA. The CDR3 region is CSVEEEGAGAGNTIYF. CDR3 nucleotide sequence: TGCAGCGTTGAAGAAGAGGGGGCAGGGGCTGGAAACACCATATATTTT.

This CDR3 is CSVPLAFF. DNA of the CDR3: TGCAGCGTACCCTTAGCTTTCTTT. This chain uses TRBV29-1 with TRBJ1-1; no clear D gene. With 6 bases removed from V and 10 bases from J, the gap between germline ends came to 6 bases. The CDR3 is 8 residues long. In germline, CDR1 is SQVTM, CDR2 ANQGSEA.

The genes are TRBV14 and TRBJ1-2, with TRBD1 matching over 9 bases. CDR3 length: 14 amino acids. Germline CDR1 reads SGHDN; CDR2 reads FVKESK. V lost 3 bases and J lost 8; bases outside the gene matches: 7. CDR3 in DNA: TGTGCCAGCAGCCACGCCGGGACAGGGCCCGGCTACACCTTC. Protein: CASSHAGTGPGYTF. Using reference TRBV14 and TRBJ1-2 for the parts outside the CDR3, the full variable domain is EAGVTQFPSHSVIEKGQTVTLRCDPISGHDNLYWYRRVMGKEIKFLLHFVKESKQDESGMPNNRFLAERTGGTYSTLKVQPAELEDSGVYFCASSHAGTGPGYTFGSGTRLTVV.

As concerns this clonotype: Relative to the germline gene, one junction end is altered; a read error may explain this. The chain has TRBV5-1 and TRBJ2-7; 8 nucleotides align to TRBD1. This CDR3 contains 14 residues. CDR1 SGHRS and CDR2 YFSETQ come from the germline V gene. Written as DNA, the CDR3 is TGCGCCAGCAGCCAAACCGGGACAGGCTACGAACAGTACTTC. Protein: CASSQTGTGYEQYF.

Here the CDR3 DNA reads TGTGCCAGCAGCTTCCAGGACCTACCTGAAGCTTTCTTT. Amino acids: CASSFQDLPEAFF. V and J are TRBV7-9 and TRBJ1-1; D ambiguous. Looked up from germline, CDR1 is SEHNR and CDR2 is FQNEAQ (reference sequence). The CDR3 runs to 13 residues. Trimming removed 3 bases from V and 6 bases from J, with 11 bases in between. Complete variable domain (other parts from reference TRBV7-9 and TRBJ1-1): DTGVSQNPRHKITKRGQNVTFRCDPISEHNRLYWYRQTLGQGPEFLTYFQNEAQLEKSRLLSDRFSAERPKGSFSTLEIQRTEQGDSAMYLCASSFQDLPEAFFGQGTRLTVV.

This clonotype turned up a few times. V usage is TRBV13 and J usage is TRBJ1-3, with a possible D match to TRBD1 (5 bases). Trimming removed 2 bases from V and 0 bases from J, with 11 bases in between. The CDR3 runs to 16 residues. Germline CDR1 and CDR2: PRHDT and FYEKMQ (reference sequence). The CDR3 DNA is TGTGCCAGCAGCTTATCACGCAGGGCCTCTGGAAACACCATATATTTT. Protein sequence: CASSLSRRASGNTIYF.

This clonotype was seen a few times. V gene TRBV7-3 combines with J gene TRBJ2-6; no reliable D call. The V gene lost 4 bases and the J gene lost 0 bases, with 7 bases spanning the gap. This CDR3 comprises 15 residues. Germline values: CDR1 SGHTA, CDR2 FQGTGA. CDR3 region: CASSSPFSGANVLTF. In DNA form, the CDR3 reads TGTGCCAGCAGCTCCCCCTTCTCTGGGGCCAACGTCCTGACTTTC.

Only a few counts were recorded for this clonotype. With a much larger clone just one base away, this may be a read error. This chain joins TRBV7-8 and TRBJ2-5; the D gene could be TRBD1 or TRBD2 (6 bases each). Trimming pared 1 base from V and 4 bases from J, leaving 10 bases between. The CDR3 is 14 amino acids. In germline, CDR1 is SGHVS, CDR2 FQNEAQ. CDR3 residues: CASSLEGGPETQYF. For the CDR3, the DNA is TGTGCCAGCAGCTTAGAGGGGGGCCCAGAGACCCAGTACTTC. The full variable domain, its missing parts supplied by reference TRBV7-8 and TRBJ2-5, is GAGVSQSPRYKVAKRGQDVALRCDPISGHVSLFWYQQALGQGPEFLTYFQNEAQLDKSGLPSDRFFAERPEGSVSTLKIQRTQQEDSAVYLCASSLEGGPETQYFGPGTRLLVL.

The chain couples TRBV7-2 to TRBJ2-3; tentatively, D is TRBD1 or TRBD2 (5 bases each). This CDR3 region has 16 residues. The germline gives CDR1 SGHTA, CDR2 FQGNSA. Trimming removed 5 bases at V and 6 bases at J, with 21 bases between. CDR3 in amino acids: CASSPLRGLRLDTQYF. In nucleotides, the CDR3 is TGTGCCAGCAGCCCCCTTCGGGGCCTTAGGCTCGATACGCAGTATTTT.

The chain combines TRBV29-1 with TRBJ2-7; TRBD1 is a possible D gene (6 bases). Between the trimmed V and J ends, which lost 6 bases and 2 bases, there was a span of 14 bases. Germline V gene sequence: CDR1 SQVTM, CDR2 ANQGSEA. CDR3 length equals 13 residues. CDR3 in amino acids: CSVELTGAYEQYF. The CDR3 region has the DNA TGCAGCGTCGAATTGACAGGAGCCTACGAGCAGTACTTC.

This clonotype came up many times. V is TRBV4-3 and J is TRBJ2-5; 7 bases are shared with TRBD1. Germline V CDR1 and CDR2: LGHNA, YSLEER. Losses at the gene ends were 3 bases for V and 3 bases for J; bases not matched to a gene: 4. CDR3 length equals 14 residues. The CDR3, as DNA: TGCGCCAGCAGCCAGGGACAGTCAGAAGAGACCCAGTACTTC. It translates to CASSQGQSEETQYF.

This clonotype was counted only a few times. J is TRBJ1-5 and V is TRBV4-2, with a weak D call TRBD1 (6 bases). The V gene's germline CDR1 is LGHNA and CDR2 YNFKEQ. Deletions cut 3 bases from V and 2 bases from J, with 17 bases between. This CDR3 has 17 residues. CDR3 loop: CASSHRKGGNGNQPQHF. In DNA, the CDR3 is TGTGCCAGCAGCCACCGCAAAGGGGGGAATGGCAATCAGCCCCAGCATTTT.

The chain carries TRBV4-3 and TRBJ2-4; 7 bases fit TRBD2. CDR3 size: 18 residues. V gave up 0 bases and J gave up 0 bases; unmatched junction bases: 8. The V gene's germline CDR1 is LGHNA and CDR2 YSLEER. CDR3 sequence reads: CASSQDPAGRIAKNIQYF. The CDR3, as DNA: TGCGCCAGCAGCCAAGACCCGGCCGGGAGGATAGCCAAAAACATTCAGTACTTC.

The gene calls are TRBV4-3 and TRBJ2-4; a possible D gene is TRBD2 (6 bases). CDR1 is LGHNA and CDR2 is YSLEER in the germline V gene. V was cut by 1 base and J by 1 base, with 17 bases left in between. The CDR3 has 18 residues. The CDR3 DNA sequence: TGCGCCAGCAGCCAAGTTTACGCCGGGACTTCGGCCAAAAACATTCAGTACTTC. Translating it yields CASSQVYAGTSAKNIQYF.

The rearrangement joins TRBV4-2 to TRBJ2-7, with D perhaps assigned TRBD1 or TRBD2 (5 bases each). This CDR3 is 15 amino acids long. Germline CDR1 is LGHNA and CDR2 is YNFKEQ. The V gene lost 2 bases and the J gene lost 1 base, with 12 bases spanning the gap. The CDR3 here is CASSQTGAGSYEQYF. DNA of the CDR3: TGTGCCAGCAGCCAAACCGGGGCTGGTTCCTACGAGCAGTACTTC.

This clonotype was seen repeatedly, ten times or more. The V call is TRBV12-3 or TRBV12-4, the J call TRBJ2-3; the D gene is possibly TRBD1 (5 bases). This CDR3 comprises 15 residues. V lost 6 bases and J lost 1, with 14 bases in between. The CDR3 reads CASSLDLTGTDTQYF. Written as DNA, the CDR3 is TGTGCCAGCAGCCTTGATTTGACAGGCACAGATACGCAGTATTTT.

The chain has TRBV5-1 and TRBJ2-6; TRBD2 is a possible D gene (5 bases). This CDR3 is 16 amino acids long. Trimming left V 1 base short and J 4 bases short, with 12 bases between. The V gene's germline CDR1 is SGHRS and CDR2 YFSETQ. CDR3 amino acids: CASSLRPDFGANVLTF. Written as DNA, the CDR3 is TGCGCCAGCAGCTTGAGACCGGACTTCGGGGCCAACGTCCTGACTTTC.

The gene calls are TRBV20-1 and TRBJ2-7, with 7 bases identical to TRBD1. Losses at the gene ends were 4 bases for V and 2 bases for J; bases not matched to a gene: 8. The CDR3 consists of 14 residues. Germline lookup yields CDR1 DFQATT and CDR2 SNEGSKA (reference sequence). The CDR3, as DNA: TGCAGTGCTAAAACGACAGGGTCGACCTACGAGCAGTACTTC. Its translation is CSAKTTGSTYEQYF.

This clonotype was seen just once. J is TRBJ1-1 and V is TRBV25-1; D uncertain. The CDR3 has 13 residues. V dropped 7 bases and J dropped 0 bases, with 9 bases sitting between them. CDR1 is MGHDK and CDR2 is SYGVNS in the germline V gene. CDR3 DNA sequence: TGTGCCAGCAAGAAACAATTGAACACTGAAGCTTTCTTT. As protein: CASKKQLNTEAFF.

V and J are TRBV28 and TRBJ2-6; weak D call: TRBD1 (6 bases). V was clipped by 2 bases and J by 4 bases, with 9 bases between them. Germline V gene sequence: CDR1 MDHEN, CDR2 SYDVKM. The CDR3 length is 15 residues. The CDR3 DNA reads as TGTGCCAGCAGTTTACAGGGGTACGGGGCCAACGTCCTGACTTTC. Its translation is CASSLQGYGANVLTF.

This chain links TRBV9 with TRBJ2-1; 9 nucleotides agree with TRBD1. The CDR3 runs 15 residues. J lost 5 bases, V lost 0 bases, and 3 bases had no gene match. Looked up from germline, CDR1 is SGDLS and CDR2 is YYNGEE. CDR3 sequence: CASSVEDRGNNEQFF. The DNA for the CDR3 is TGTGCCAGCAGCGTAGAGGACAGGGGCAACAATGAGCAGTTCTTC.

The CDR3 region has the DNA TGTGCCAGCTCAGGGGACAGGATCTACGAGCAGTACTTC. This sequence encodes CASSGDRIYEQYF. J is TRBJ2-7 and V is TRBV18; 8 bases map to TRBD1. The germline CDR1 and CDR2 sequences are KGHSH and LQKENI. The V segment lost 5 bases and the J segment 3 bases; nucleotides outside the gene matches: 3. The CDR3 loop spans 13 amino acids.

Remarks on this clonotype: One end of the junction fails to match germline, which may point to a read error. The V call is TRBV5-1, the J call TRBJ2-5; D is possibly TRBD2 (5 bases). From germline, CDR1 is SGHRS and CDR2 YFSETQ. This CDR3 is 16 amino acids long. The CDR3 DNA sequence: TGCGCCAGCACCTTGACGGGAAAACGGTACCAAGAGACCCAGTACTTC. Translated, it gives CASTLTGKRYQETQYF.